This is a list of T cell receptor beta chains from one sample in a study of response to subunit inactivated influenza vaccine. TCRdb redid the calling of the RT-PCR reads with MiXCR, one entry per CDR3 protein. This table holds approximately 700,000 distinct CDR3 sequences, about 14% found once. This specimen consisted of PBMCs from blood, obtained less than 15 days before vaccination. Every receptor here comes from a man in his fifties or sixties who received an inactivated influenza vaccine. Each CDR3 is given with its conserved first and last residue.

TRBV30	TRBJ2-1	CAWARRGTSGSIDEQFF
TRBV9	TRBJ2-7	CASSSSGAFYEQYF
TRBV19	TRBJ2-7	CASSIVWTTYEQYF
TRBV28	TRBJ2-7	CASSILTSGDSYEQYF
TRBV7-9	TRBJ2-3	CASIPASTDTQYF
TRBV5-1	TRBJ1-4	CASSLGQGGEKLFF
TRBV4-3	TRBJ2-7	CASSQGVSGGADTYEQYF
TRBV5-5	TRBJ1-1	CASSSTGSHGAFF
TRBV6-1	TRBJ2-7	CASGAGGLSYEQYF
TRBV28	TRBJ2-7	CASTLFGQSYEQYF
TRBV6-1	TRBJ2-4	CASSPGGGNIQYF
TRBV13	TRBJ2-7	CASSMKTGHEQYF
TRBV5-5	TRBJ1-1	CASSLMQGLDTEAFF
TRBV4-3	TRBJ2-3	CASSQAPWGTQYF
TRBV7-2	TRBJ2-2	CASSPPSGSPGELFF
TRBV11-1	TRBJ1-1	CASSLGGPVRRGPNTEAFF
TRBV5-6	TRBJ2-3	CASSLPTRADTQYF
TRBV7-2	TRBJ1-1	CASSLVATGTHMNTEAFF
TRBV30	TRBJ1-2	CAWMSDSNYGYTF
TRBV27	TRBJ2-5	CAPKGREETQYF
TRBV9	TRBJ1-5	CASSVDGGSNQPQHF
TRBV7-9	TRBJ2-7	CASSLGHLASEQYF
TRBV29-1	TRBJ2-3	CSVMRDREVGTDTQYF
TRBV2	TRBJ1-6	CASNTGTGSISPLHF
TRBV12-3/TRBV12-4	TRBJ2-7	CASRPDRATYEQYF
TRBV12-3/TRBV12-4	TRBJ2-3	CASILGTGTDTQYF
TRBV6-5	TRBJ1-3	CASSYGWTGRSSGNTIYF
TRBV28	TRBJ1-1	CASRLVRGQVQNTEAFF
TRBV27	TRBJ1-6	CASSKELASPLHF
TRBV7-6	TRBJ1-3	CASSADRGDSTIYF
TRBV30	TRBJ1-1	CASGGGFLAFF
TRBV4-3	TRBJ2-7	CASSQDIGGVYEQYF
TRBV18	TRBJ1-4	CASSPPGASGKLFF
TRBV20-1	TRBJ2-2	CSARRTGGANTGELFF
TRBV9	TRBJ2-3	CASSVGTSGGADTQYF
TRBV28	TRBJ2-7	CASSGFSYEQYF
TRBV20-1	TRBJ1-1	CSAIPAFGEAFF
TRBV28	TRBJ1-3	CASSPSTGQGLISGNTIYF
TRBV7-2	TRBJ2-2	CAGSGSWLGELFF
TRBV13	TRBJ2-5	CASSPRAGTSGRGQYF